Listed here is a single T cell receptor beta chain. Its antigen is as yet unknown. This sample was included in a study of cytomegalovirus exposure and HLA in healthy donors. V gave up 5 bases and J gave up 10 bases; unmatched junction bases: 8. The CDR3 runs to 13 residues. The germline V gene has CDR1 SGHAT and CDR2 FQNNGV. This PCR relied on a set of 60 Vbeta primers and 13 Jbeta primers. Some clones are missing from TCRdb's copy, which holds only in-frame ones; the method was immunoSEQ multiplex PCR. The table lists roughly 92,000 clones, approximately 80% of them singletons. The study's findings and limits: There were several of the most significant clusters that appeared linked to common viral pathogens in a later analysis. Accounts indicate the classifier identified cytomegalovirus status with strong specificity and sensitivity. Most TCR sequences were rare, but some public TCRs occurred in many donors.

Source material: PBMCs. The V gene is TRBV11-2, the J gene TRBJ1-1; 9 nucleotides agree with TRBD1. The TCR originated in a woman in her fifties or sixties in good health and CMV-seropositive. CDR3: CASSKQGARVAFF. DNA for the CDR3: TGTGCCAGCAGCAAACAGGGGGCGCGGGTAGCTTTCTTT.